One and the same sample provided the 25 T cell receptor beta chains below, sequenced in a study of regulatory T cells in long-lasting Graves disease. As to time point: persistent/refractory GD, antithyroid drugs over 5 years with positive TRAb. Making the TCR library involved RNA that had been extracted from PBMCs. CDR3 regions were amplified by Arm-PCR using iRepertoire HTBI primers to build TCR beta libraries. A single record per CDR3 protein comes from TCRdb applying MiXCR to the multiplex PCR reads. The table has some 440,000 distinct CDR3 sequences, less than 25% seen once. The source was peripheral blood mononuclear cells (PBMCs), collected when the disease was refractory, from a patient treated with antithyroid drugs. Receptors originate from a female donor with Graves disease.

This clonotype was counted at least ten times. The chain combines TRBV6-1 with TRBJ1-1; possibly TRBD1 for D (6 bases). Germline V gives CDR1 MNHNS, CDR2 SASEGT. The CDR3 is 14 residues long. Trimming left V 7 bases short and J 7 bases short, with 19 bases between. The CDR3, as DNA: TGTGCCAGCAAGTGGGAGGGGGTTCTCTTTGAAGCTTTCTTT. Translated: CASKWEGVLFEAFF.

There are a few counts of this clonotype. This chain links TRBV9 with TRBJ1-4; D may be TRBD1 (5 bases). The CDR3 has 16 residues. Germline V gene data show CDR1 as SGDLS and CDR2 as YYNGEE. Between the trimmed V and J ends, which lost 1 base and 0 bases, there was a span of 10 bases. In DNA form, the CDR3 reads TGTGCCAGCAGCGTATATGGGACCACAACTAATGAAAAACTGTTTTTT. It is translated as CASSVYGTTTNEKLFF.

This clonotype was picked up many times. V and J are TRBV20-1 and TRBJ1-5, with 7 bases fitting TRBD1. CDR3 length: 17 amino acids. Trimming at V came to 3 bases and at J to 7 bases, leaving 18 bases not matched to a gene. The V gene's germline CDR1 is DFQATT and CDR2 SNEGSKA (reference sequence). The CDR3 region is CSASRRRTGLEGQPQHF. The CDR3 nucleotides are TGCAGTGCTAGCAGGCGGCGGACAGGCTTAGAGGGGCAGCCCCAGCATTTT.

This sequence joins TRBV29-1 and TRBJ1-3, with a tentative D call TRBD1 (5 bases). In germline, CDR1 is SQVTM, CDR2 ANQGSEA. The CDR3 is 13 residues long. V lost 8 bases and J lost 4, with 15 bases in between. The CDR3 spells CSPGGGVGNTIYF. CDR3 nucleotide sequence: TGCAGCCCCGGTGGGGGGGTCGGAAACACCATATATTTT.

The table lists this clonotype with many counts. CDR3 loop: CAWMTPVYGYTF. CDR3 coding DNA: TGTGCCTGGATGACGCCGGTGTATGGCTACACCTTC. J is TRBJ1-2 and V is TRBV30; no definite D call. The CDR3 sequence is 12 residues long. The germline V gene encodes CDR1 GTSNPN and CDR2 SVGIG (reference sequence). The germline V and J ends were trimmed by 4 bases and 5 bases, with 11 bases remaining between them. The entire variable domain, with the rest obtained from reference TRBV30 and TRBJ1-2, is as follows: SQTIHQWPATLVQPVGSPLSLECTVEGTSNPNLYWYRQAAGRGLQLLFYSVGIGQISSEVPQNLSASRPQDRQFILSSKKLLLSDSGFYLCAWMTPVYGYTFGSGTRLTVV.

This clonotype was found many times. This chain uses TRBV2 with TRBJ2-5; no clear D. Germline lookup yields CDR1 SNHLY and CDR2 FYNNEI. CDR3 length equals 12 residues. Trimming removed 8 bases at V and 5 bases at J, with 12 bases between. CDR3 nucleotide sequence: TGTGCCAGCTATGGTCATGGGGAGACCCAGTACTTC. Its protein is CASYGHGETQYF.

V usage is TRBV9 and J usage is TRBJ2-6; TRBD1 matches 9 bases. Losses at the gene ends were 4 bases for V and 0 bases for J; bases not matched to a gene: 11. This CDR3 is built from 19 residues. The V gene's germline CDR1 is SGDLS and CDR2 YYNGEE. The CDR3 here is CASSSSPGTGISGANVLTF. CDR3 sequence (DNA): TGTGCCAGCAGCTCCTCCCCCGGGACAGGGATCTCTGGGGCCAACGTCCTGACTTTC. Complete variable domain (other parts from reference TRBV9 and TRBJ2-6): DSGVTQTPKHLITATGQRVTLRCSPRSGDLSVYWYQQSLDQGLQFLIQYYNGEERAKGNILERFSAQQFPDLHSELNLSSLELGDSALYFCASSSSPGTGISGANVLTFGAGSRLTVL.

The rearrangement links TRBV5-1 to TRBJ2-3; either TRBD1 or TRBD2 may supply D (5 bases each). This CDR3 has 15 amino acids. Germline values: CDR1 SGHRS, CDR2 YFSETQ. V was clipped by 1 base and J by 3 bases, with 12 bases between them. CDR3 protein: CASSLQGDRTDTQYF. The CDR3 DNA reads TGCGCCAGCAGCTTGCAGGGAGATAGGACAGATACGCAGTATTTT.

This clonotype showed up just a few times. The J gene is TRBJ2-2, the V gene TRBV12-3 or TRBV12-4; TRBD1 is a possible D gene (5 bases). The CDR3 runs to 13 residues. V was clipped by 5 bases and J by 9 bases, with 13 bases between them. The CDR3 here is CASSQVRAWELFF. In DNA, the CDR3 is TGTGCCAGCAGTCAGGTCAGGGCATGGGAGCTGTTTTTT.

This clonotype was counted at least ten times. V is TRBV28 and J is TRBJ2-7; D call uncertain. Trimming removed 10 bases from V and 5 bases from J, with 18 bases in between. Germline loops: CDR1 MDHEN, CDR2 SYDVKM. The CDR3 has 13 residues. The CDR3 nucleotides read TGTGCCACCTCGGACGCGCCCCACGACGAGCAGTACTTC. It translates to CATSDAPHDEQYF.

The table lists this clonotype with many counts. V is TRBV27 and J is TRBJ2-7; weak D call: TRBD1 (5 bases). CDR1 and CDR2 (germline): MNHEY, SMNVEV (reference sequence). V lost 6 bases and J lost 3, with 12 bases in between. The CDR3 sequence is 13 residues long. The CDR3 sequence is CASRSQGNYEQYF. CDR3 DNA sequence: TGTGCCAGCAGATCCCAGGGAAACTACGAGCAGTACTTC.

There are many counts of this clonotype. This rearrangement joins TRBV24-1 to TRBJ1-5; 8 bases line up with TRBD1. The junction had 5 bases not matched to a gene; V was cut back by 5 bases and J by 6 bases. CDR3 length: 14 amino acids. CDR1 is KGHDR and CDR2 is SFDVKD in the germline V gene. The CDR3 DNA follows: TGTGCCACCAGTGGGGCCAGGGGGCCTCAGCCCCAGCATTTT. Encoded protein: CATSGARGPQPQHF.

The V and J genes are TRBV9 and TRBJ2-7; 8 bases are shared with TRBD1. After removal of 0 bases from V and 0 bases from J, the junction contained 5 bases not matched to a gene. This CDR3 is built from 16 residues. From germline, CDR1 is SGDLS and CDR2 YYNGEE. CDR3 nucleotides: TGTGCCAGCAGCGTAGGGGGACAGGAAAGCTCCTACGAGCAGTACTTC. Its protein product is CASSVGGQESSYEQYF.

This clonotype occurred many times. J is TRBJ1-2 and V is TRBV28, with D tentatively TRBD1 (5 bases). Trimming shortened V by 6 bases and J by 2 bases, and 16 bases separated the two germline ends. Germline CDR1 and CDR2: MDHEN and SYDVKM. This CDR3 comprises 15 residues. The DNA of the CDR3 is TGTGCCAGCAGGTATCGACAGCGAACAAACTATGGCTACACCTTC. It yields the protein CASRYRQRTNYGYTF.

This clonotype came up many times. This chain connects TRBV11-2 to TRBJ1-5; tentative D call: TRBD1 (5 bases). The CDR3 extends over 15 amino acids. V shed 0 bases and J shed 3 bases, with 9 bases lying between them. Per the germline V gene, CDR1 is SGHAT and CDR2 is FQNNGV. The CDR3 loop is CASSLEGRVNQPQHF. The CDR3 nucleotides are TGTGCCAGCAGCTTAGAAGGCAGGGTCAATCAGCCCCAGCATTTT.

The sample holds many counts of this clonotype. This chain connects TRBV28 to TRBJ1-4; the match to TRBD1 covers 7 bases. V shed 8 bases and J 2 bases; nucleotides not matched to a gene: 11. From germline, CDR1 is MDHEN and CDR2 SYDVKM. This CDR3 region has 16 residues. The CDR3 nucleotides are TGTGCCAGCGGCGGGAGTCTGGGACAGACTAATGAAAAACTGTTTTTT. Amino acids: CASGGSLGQTNEKLFF.

This clonotype has only a few counts. The CDR3 coding sequence is TGCAGTGCGACGGACAGGGAAGGAATCTACGAGCAGTACTTC. Translated, it gives CSATDREGIYEQYF. The rearrangement links TRBV20-1 to TRBJ2-7, with 8 bases matching TRBD1. Trimming at V came to 6 bases and at J to 3 bases, leaving 10 bases not matched to a gene. CDR1 DFQATT and CDR2 SNEGSKA come from the germline V gene (reference sequence). The CDR3 covers 14 residues.

Only one count was recorded for this clonotype. The J gene is TRBJ2-1, the V gene TRBV28, with a tentative D call TRBD2 (6 bases). CDR1 MDHEN and CDR2 SYDVKM come from the germline V gene. The V and J ends lost 4 bases and 0 bases respectively, with 10 bases between them. The CDR3 has 15 amino acids. CDR3 sequence: CASSWDSRSYNEQFF. As DNA, the CDR3 is TGTGCCAGCAGTTGGGACTCCCGCTCCTACAATGAGCAGTTCTTC.

This clonotype was recorded a few times. The rearrangement uses TRBV20-1 and TRBJ2-7, with TRBD2 as a possible D gene (5 bases). Germline-derived CDR1 and CDR2 are DFQATT and SNEGSKA (reference sequence). V lost 5 bases, J lost 3 bases, and 11 bases lay in between. The CDR3 totals 12 residues. The CDR3 sequence is CSAPRADYEQYF. The CDR3 DNA reads TGCAGTGCTCCTCGAGCGGACTACGAGCAGTACTTC.

Many counts were recorded for this clonotype. The chain joins TRBV7-9 to TRBJ1-1; possible D gene TRBD1, 5 bases. The germline V gene has CDR1 SEHNR and CDR2 FQNEAQ (reference sequence). The CDR3 totals 15 residues. With 5 bases removed from V and 0 bases from J, the gap between germline ends came to 13 bases. DNA of the CDR3: TGTGCCAGCAGCGCCCCCGAGGGACTGAACACTGAAGCTTTCTTT. It is translated as CASSAPEGLNTEAFF.

At least ten counts were recorded for this clonotype. V and J are TRBV12-3 or TRBV12-4 and TRBJ2-5, with D maybe TRBD2 (6 bases). Trimming removed 4 bases from V and 0 bases from J, with 12 bases in between. This CDR3 has 15 residues. The CDR3 here is CASSSMRDYQETQYF. The CDR3 DNA sequence: TGTGCCAGCAGTTCGATGCGGGACTACCAAGAGACCCAGTACTTC.

The chain joins TRBV14 to TRBJ2-7; D is unclear. CDR1 and CDR2 (germline): SGHDN, FVKESK. The CDR3 has 15 amino acids. With 0 bases removed from V and 4 bases from J, the gap between germline ends came to 13 bases. The CDR3 sequence: CASSQDHADRYEQYF. CDR3 nucleotides: TGTGCCAGCAGCCAAGATCACGCGGATCGATACGAGCAGTACTTC.

The V and J genes are TRBV7-3 and TRBJ2-2; perhaps TRBD2 as D (5 bases). The ends were cut back, 5 bases at V and 6 bases at J, with 13 bases in the middle. There are 14 residues in the CDR3. Germline values: CDR1 SGHTA, CDR2 FQGTGA. CDR3 residues: CASSPQLAPGELFF. The CDR3 DNA reads TGTGCCAGCAGCCCCCAGCTAGCCCCCGGGGAGCTGTTTTTT.

The CDR3 coding sequence is TGTGCCAGCGAAAAGACAGGGATGAACACTGAAGCTTTCTTT. This sequence encodes CASEKTGMNTEAFF. This rearrangement joins TRBV7-9 to TRBJ1-1; 7 bases are shared with TRBD1. The germline CDR1 and CDR2 sequences are SEHNR and FQNEAQ (reference sequence). This CDR3 comprises 14 residues. The trim removed 8 bases at V and 0 bases at J, leaving 6 bases unmatched.

The table lists this clonotype with a few counts. The chain has TRBV4-1 and TRBJ1-1; no reliable D call. Trimming removed 1 base at V and 8 bases at J, with 11 bases between. This CDR3 comprises 13 residues. CDR1 is MGHRA, CDR2 YSYEKL, per germline. CDR3 in amino acids: CASSQGGLQEAFF. The CDR3, as DNA: TGCGCCAGCAGCCAAGGGGGTCTCCAGGAAGCTTTCTTT.